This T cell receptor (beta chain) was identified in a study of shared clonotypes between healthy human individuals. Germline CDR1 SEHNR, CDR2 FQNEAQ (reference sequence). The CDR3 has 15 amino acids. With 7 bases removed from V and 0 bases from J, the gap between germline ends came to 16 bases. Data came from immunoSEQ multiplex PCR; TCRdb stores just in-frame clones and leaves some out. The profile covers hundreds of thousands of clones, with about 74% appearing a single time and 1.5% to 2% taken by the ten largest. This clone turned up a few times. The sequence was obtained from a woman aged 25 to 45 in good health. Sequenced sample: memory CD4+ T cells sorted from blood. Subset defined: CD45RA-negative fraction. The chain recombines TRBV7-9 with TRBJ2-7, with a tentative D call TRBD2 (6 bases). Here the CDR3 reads CASMIAGTSSYEQYF. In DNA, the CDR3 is TGTGCCAGCATGATCGCCGGGACTTCCTCCTACGAGCAGTACTTC.